The clone carrying this T cell receptor beta chain was detected a few times. The antigen is undetermined. The ViraFEST assay expanded antigen-specific CD4+ T cells with viral peptide pools before sequencing. An approximately nine-day culture period preceded the isolation of CD4+ T cells. Each participant was administered two doses of either the BNT162b2 or the mRNA-1273 vaccine. This sample was included in a study of vaccination effects on CD4 cells after COVID-19. Data came from immunoSEQ multiplex PCR; TCRdb stores just in-frame clones and leaves some out. The data contain around 60,000 clones, 73% of them seen just once; the ten biggest clones take up less than 1.5%. The V end was cut by 3 bases, the J end by 4 bases, with 12 bases between. The CDR3 length is 13 residues. CDR1 is SQVTM, CDR2 ANQGSEA, per germline.

This chain uses TRBV29-1 with TRBJ2-5; D possibly uses TRBD1 or TRBD2 (7 bases each). This clonotype was obtained from a human donor who received a COVID-19 vaccine. This specimen was CD4+ T cells from PBMCs cultured with HCoV-229E spike peptides, taken after COVID-19 vaccination. The CDR3 DNA follows: TGCAGCGTTGATTCAGGGGGGGCAGAGACCCAGTACTTC. This gives the protein CSVDSGGAETQYF. Drawing the rest from reference TRBV29-1 and TRBJ2-5, the complete variable domain is SAVISQKPSRDICQRGTSLTIQCQVDSQVTMMFWYRQQPGQSLTLIATANQGSEATYESGFVIDKFPISRPNLTFSTLTVSNMSPEDSSIYLCSVDSGGAETQYFGPGTRLLVL.